This entry concerns a single T cell receptor beta chain. The data were produced by immunoSEQ multiplex PCR, yet TCRdb's version contains in-frame clones alone and is incomplete. Among 180,000 or so clones listed, about 87% were seen once. The data originate from a study of blood T cell repertoires in COVID-19. CDR3 length: 15 residues. Germline loops: CDR1 SNHLY, CDR2 FYNNEI. The junction had 5 bases not matched to a gene; V was cut back by 1 base and J by 5 bases. The chain is built from TRBV2 and TRBJ1-5; the match to TRBD1 covers 7 bases. The sample consisted of peripheral blood. This receptor was obtained from a woman in her forties or fifties with acute or convalescent COVID-19. CDR3 nucleotide sequence: TGTGCCAGCAGTGAAGGGGGGACAGCCTATCAGCCCCAGCATTTT. Protein: CASSEGGTAYQPQHF.